A single sample gave rise to the 12 T cell receptor beta chains below, sequenced in a study of identical twins. MiXCR, run by TCRdb on the 5' RACE reads, gives a single entry per CDR3 protein. The sample has roughly 1.6 million distinct CDR3 sequences, less than 40% seen once. The sequenced sample consisted of cord blood. Every receptor here comes from a newborn girl in good health.

As for this clonotype: One end of the junction is discordant with germline, which a read error may explain. The V call is TRBV27, the J call TRBJ1-6; possible D gene TRBD1, 5 bases. In germline, CDR1 is MNHEY, CDR2 SMNVEV (reference sequence). The CDR3 has 15 residues. CDR3 in amino acids: CASSLMGRANSPPHF. The DNA for the CDR3 is TGTGCCAGCAGTTTAATGGGGCGAGCTAATTCACCCCCCCACTTT.

The rearrangement links TRBV29-1 to TRBJ2-1, with 9 bases lining up with TRBD2. J was trimmed by 13 bases and V by 7 bases; bases with no gene match: 14. Germline V CDR1 and CDR2: SQVTM, ANQGSEA. The CDR3 contains 13 residues. The DNA for the CDR3 is TGCAGCGACCTTCGTACGCGGGAGGGCCAACAGTTCTTC. The encoded protein is CSDLRTREGQQFF.

V gene TRBV11-2 combines with J gene TRBJ1-2; TRBD1 agrees at 8 bases. V lost 5 bases to trimming and J lost 3 bases; unmatched junction nucleotides: 8. Looked up from germline, CDR1 is SGHAT and CDR2 is FQNNGV. This CDR3 contains 15 residues. DNA for the CDR3: TGTGCCAGCAGCCGCCTGACAGGGGAGGACTATGGCTACACCTTC. Protein sequence: CASSRLTGEDYGYTF.

The chain combines TRBV7-8 with TRBJ2-4; D is uncertain. The DNA end favors TRBJ2-7, so the J call may be wrong. Germline CDR1 SGHVS, CDR2 FQNEAQ. CDR3 length equals 14 residues. The CDR3, as DNA: TGTGCCAGCAGCTTAGATCCCATCCTCTACGAGCAGTACTTC. Its protein product is CASSLDPILYEQYF.

The chain recombines TRBV5-1 with TRBJ2-5; TRBD2 matches at 11 bases. Germline values: CDR1 SGHRS, CDR2 YFSETQ. This CDR3 is built from 16 residues. The ends lost 0 bases at V and 3 bases at J; junction bases unmatched: 4. CDR3 sequence (DNA): TGCGCCAGCAGCTTGGCTCTAGCGGGAGGCAAAGAGACCCAGTACTTC. Amino acid sequence: CASSLALAGGKETQYF.

This clonotype showed up just a few times. V gene TRBV10-3 combines with J gene TRBJ1-2, with 9 bases that match TRBD1. Germline-derived CDR1 and CDR2 are ENHRY and SYGVKD. V lost 6 bases and J lost 6; bases outside the gene matches: 8. This CDR3 region has 14 residues. CDR3: CAISEKTGGNGYTF. The CDR3 bases are TGTGCCATCAGCGAAAAGACAGGGGGTAATGGCTACACCTTC.

V usage is TRBV6-1 and J usage is TRBJ1-5, with a tentative D call TRBD1 (5 bases). CDR1 is MNHNS and CDR2 is SASEGT in the germline V gene. V was cut by 8 bases and J by 0 bases, with 11 bases left in between. The CDR3 is 14 residues long. CDR3 residues: CASARTSSNQPQHF. Here the CDR3 DNA reads TGTGCCAGCGCCCGGACATCTAGCAATCAGCCCCAGCATTTT.

This clonotype has just a few counts. The gene calls are TRBV5-1 and TRBJ2-6; no firm D call. This CDR3 is 15 amino acids long. Trimming cost V 2 bases and J 0 bases, with 6 bases left between them. Germline V gene lookup returns CDR1 SGHRS and CDR2 YFSETQ. For the CDR3, the DNA is TGCGCCAGCAGCTTTTTGGCCTCTGGGGCCAACGTCCTGACTTTC. The encoded protein is CASSFLASGANVLTF. The whole variable domain, remainder taken from reference TRBV5-1 and TRBJ2-6, is KAGVTQTPRYLIKTRGQQVTLSCSPISGHRSVSWYQQTPGQGLQFLFEYFSETQRNKGNFPGRFSGRQFSNSRSEMNVSTLELGDSALYLCASSFLASGANVLTFGAGSRLTVL.

In its sample, this clonotype was seen a few times. The chain recombines TRBV20-1 with TRBJ2-1; TRBD2 might be the D (5 bases). The CDR3 length is 14 residues. Between the trimmed V and J ends, which lost 5 bases and 5 bases, there was a span of 16 bases. Germline values: CDR1 DFQATT, CDR2 SNEGSKA (reference sequence). CDR3 loop: CSASIGLPNNEQFF. In DNA form, the CDR3 reads TGCAGTGCTTCGATCGGACTGCCCAACAATGAGCAGTTCTTC.

The table lists this clonotype with many counts. This chain connects TRBV6-1 to TRBJ1-1, with D perhaps TRBD1 (5 bases). The CDR3 is 12 amino acids. V was trimmed by 6 bases and J by 0 bases, leaving 5 bases between them. Germline V lookup: CDR1 MNHNS, CDR2 SASEGT. In DNA, the CDR3 is TGTGCCAGCAGGACAGTGAACACTGAAGCTTTCTTT. Residues: CASRTVNTEAFF.

The rearrangement joins TRBV7-2 to TRBJ2-3; 13 bases map to TRBD2. CDR3 size: 17 residues. The V gene end was trimmed by 2 bases and the J gene end by 4 bases; junction bases not matched to a gene: 6. Per the germline V gene, CDR1 is SGHTA and CDR2 is FQGNSA. The CDR3: CASSLPLTSGGADTQYF. CDR3 DNA: TGTGCCAGCAGCTTACCCCTTACTAGCGGGGGGGCAGATACGCAGTATTTT.

J is TRBJ1-2 and V is TRBV12-3 or TRBV12-4; D possibly corresponds to TRBD1 (5 bases). Trimming shortened V by 2 bases and J by 1 base, and 14 bases separated the two germline ends. The CDR3 runs 16 residues. CDR3 bases: TGTGCCAGCAGTTTAAAAGGCAGGGACGTTAACTATGGCTACACCTTC. This translates into CASSLKGRDVNYGYTF.